Following are 24 T cell receptor beta chains from one sample sequenced in a study of blood T cell repertoires in COVID-19. Assay: immunoSEQ multiplex PCR; the TCRdb copy retains only in-frame clones and omits some. The sample includes around 370,000 clones, around 87% of them seen just once. Sequenced material: peripheral blood. Every receptor here comes from a woman aged 45-60 years with COVID-19, enrolled during active disease.

The chain couples TRBV12-5 to TRBJ1-4, with D possibly being TRBD1 (6 bases). V lost 0 bases to trimming and J lost 7 bases, with 18 bases between them. The V gene's germline CDR1 is LGHNT and CDR2 FRNRAP. This CDR3 is 17 amino acids long. The CDR3 DNA sequence: TGTGCTAGTGGTTTGGTAAGGGTTCAGGGGAGAGGTGAAAAACTGTTTTTT. Its translation: CASGLVRVQGRGEKLFF. The whole variable domain, filled in from reference TRBV12-5 and TRBJ1-4, reads DARVTQTPRHKVTEMGQEVTMRCQPILGHNTVFWYRQTMMQGLELLAYFRNRAPLDDSGMPKDRFSAEMPDATLATLKIQPSEPRDSAVYFCASGLVRVQGRGEKLFFGSGTQLSVL.

CDR3 residues: CASSQDPSSGRIYEQYF. DNA for the CDR3: TGTGCCAGCAGCCAAGATCCCTCTAGCGGGAGGATCTACGAGCAGTACTTC. V and J are TRBV3-1 (or the pseudogene TRBV3-2) and TRBJ2-7; TRBD2 aligns across 11 bases. The CDR3 length is 17 residues. Looked up from germline, CDR1 is LGHDT and CDR2 is YNNKEL (reference sequence). The J segment lost 3 bases and the V segment lost 0 bases, leaving 7 bases of the junction unmatched.

The rearrangement uses TRBV30 and TRBJ2-7, with 9 bases lining up with TRBD1. CDR1 is GTSNPN and CDR2 is SVGIG in the germline V gene (reference sequence). V shed 8 bases, J shed 1 base, and the junction held 9 bases outside the gene matches. The CDR3 covers 14 residues. The CDR3 loop is CAISGTGLSYEQYF. CDR3 in DNA: TGTGCCATATCCGGGACAGGGCTATCCTACGAGCAGTACTTC. The variable domain in full, with the rest retrieved from reference TRBV30 and TRBJ2-7, is SQTIHQWPATLVQPVGSPLSLECTVEGTSNPNLYWYRQAAGRGLQLLFYSVGIGQISSEVPQNLSASRPQDRQFILSSKKLLLSDSGFYLCAISGTGLSYEQYFGPGTRLTVT.

The chain combines TRBV7-6 with TRBJ2-1, with 11 nucleotides matching TRBD2. Germline V lookup: CDR1 SGHVS, CDR2 FNYEAQ. The CDR3 covers 16 residues. V lost 2 bases to trimming and J lost 3 bases; unmatched junction nucleotides: 3. CDR3 DNA sequence: TGTGCCAGCAGCTTATTTGGGACTAGCGGCTACAATGAGCAGTTCTTC. Amino acids: CASSLFGTSGYNEQFF.

V is TRBV6-5 and J is TRBJ1-5; maybe TRBD1 (5 bases). The CDR3 is made up of 15 amino acids. V was pared by 6 bases and J by 0 bases, with 12 bases between. CDR1 and CDR2 from the germline V gene are MNHEY and SVGAGI. This CDR3 reads CASRATEISNQPQHF. CDR3 DNA sequence: TGTGCCAGCAGGGCGACAGAGATTAGCAATCAGCCCCAGCATTTT.

The rearrangement joins TRBV11-2 to TRBJ2-2, with 8 bases fitting TRBD1. This CDR3 has 15 residues. The trim removed 7 bases at V and 1 base at J, leaving 5 bases unmatched. Germline CDR1 and CDR2: SGHAT and FQNNGV. The CDR3 here is CASNTGQGNTGELFF. CDR3 nucleotides: TGTGCCAGCAACACAGGACAGGGGAACACCGGGGAGCTGTTTTTT.

The rearrangement uses TRBV27 and TRBJ1-1, with TRBD1 identical over 8 bases. Germline V gene data show CDR1 as MNHEY and CDR2 as SMNVEV (reference sequence). The CDR3 extends over 15 amino acids. V gave up 5 bases and J gave up 4 bases; unmatched junction bases: 9. CDR3 sequence (DNA): TGTGCCAGCAGTGAGATCAGGGGGCAAGGCACTGAAGCTTTCTTT. Amino acids: CASSEIRGQGTEAFF.

This chain links TRBV3-1 (or the pseudogene TRBV3-2) with TRBJ2-1, with 12 bases identical to TRBD2. Germline V gene lookup returns CDR1 LGHDT and CDR2 YNNKEL (reference sequence). CDR3 length: 17 residues. The V gene end was trimmed by 1 base and the J gene end by 8 bases; junction bases not matched to a gene: 9. This chain's CDR3 is CASSQGLAGVGRDEQFF. As DNA, the CDR3 is TGTGCCAGCAGCCAAGGACTAGCGGGAGTAGGACGGGATGAGCAGTTCTTC.

V is TRBV24-1 and J is TRBJ2-1; a possible D gene is TRBD2 (6 bases). CDR1 is KGHDR, CDR2 SFDVKD, per germline. CDR3 length: 13 residues. The germline V and J ends were trimmed by 4 bases and 9 bases, with 12 bases remaining between them. The CDR3 coding sequence is TGTGCCACCAGTGACCCGGGAGCGACTGAGCAGTTCTTC. Translated: CATSDPGATEQFF.

The V and J genes are TRBV19 and TRBJ2-7; 7 bases match TRBD1. After removal of 2 bases from V and 3 bases from J, the junction contained 4 bases not matched to a gene. Germline CDR1 is LNHDA and CDR2 is SQIVND (reference sequence). The CDR3 spans 14 residues. CDR3 coding DNA: TGTGCCAGTAGTATATCGGGACAGTTCTACGAGCAGTACTTC. Protein sequence: CASSISGQFYEQYF.

This clone was picked up one time. The genes are TRBV18 and TRBJ1-2; 9 nucleotides agree with TRBD1. This CDR3 region has 15 residues. Unmatched junction bases numbered 2, after V lost 3 bases and J lost 0 bases. Germline V CDR1 and CDR2: KGHSH, LQKENI. CDR3 nucleotide sequence: TGTGCCAGCTCACCGAGGACAGGGGCTAACTATGGCTACACCTTC. Translation: CASSPRTGANYGYTF.

This clone was observed a single time. V is TRBV7-9 and J is TRBJ1-1, with D perhaps TRBD1 (6 bases). The CDR3 totals 15 residues. The germline V gene has CDR1 SEHNR and CDR2 FQNEAQ (reference sequence). V shed 5 bases and J shed 11 bases, with 24 bases lying between them. The CDR3 DNA follows: TGTGCCAGCAGCACATCGCCAAACAGGGCTGGGGGTGCTTTCTTT. This gives the protein CASSTSPNRAGGAFF.

This chain uses TRBV24-1 with TRBJ2-7; D gene unclear. With 4 bases removed from V and 4 bases from J, the gap between germline ends came to 10 bases. There are 13 residues in the CDR3. Germline V gene lookup returns CDR1 KGHDR and CDR2 SFDVKD. CDR3: CATSDPNTYEQYF. In nucleotides, the CDR3 is TGTGCCACCAGTGACCCAAATACTTACGAGCAGTACTTC.

The chain has TRBV24-1 and TRBJ2-1, with 11 nucleotides matching TRBD1. The CDR3 consists of 15 residues. After removal of 9 bases from V and 7 bases from J, the junction contained 10 bases not matched to a gene. Per the germline V gene, CDR1 is KGHDR and CDR2 is SFDVKD. The CDR3 region is CATASGTGGMNEQFF. CDR3 bases: TGTGCCACCGCCTCCGGGACAGGGGGTATGAATGAGCAGTTCTTC.

This chain connects TRBV28 to TRBJ2-2; D is unresolved. The CDR3 runs to 13 residues. V lost 1 base and J 6 bases, leaving 6 bases between the germline ends. Germline V gene lookup returns CDR1 MDHEN and CDR2 SYDVKM. CDR3: CASSLYSPGELFF. Here the CDR3 DNA reads TGTGCCAGCAGTTTATATAGTCCCGGGGAGCTGTTTTTT.

The chain combines TRBV2 with TRBJ2-7; D is possibly TRBD1 (5 bases). The ends were cut back, 5 bases at V and 2 bases at J, with 13 bases in the middle. The CDR3 length is 14 residues. CDR1 is SNHLY, CDR2 FYNNEI, per germline. The CDR3 DNA follows: TGTGCCAGCAGTACCCCAGGGTCGACCTACGAGCAGTACTTC. It translates to CASSTPGSTYEQYF.

The rearrangement links TRBV19 to TRBJ1-5, with 11 bases identical to TRBD1. Per the germline V gene, CDR1 is LNHDA and CDR2 is SQIVND (reference sequence). V shed 4 bases, J shed 0 bases, and the junction held 14 bases outside the gene matches. CDR3 length: 20 residues. CDR3 sequence reads: CASSNVVGQGVLHSNQPQHF. Written as DNA, the CDR3 is TGTGCCAGTAGTAACGTGGTGGGACAGGGGGTTCTTCATAGCAATCAGCCCCAGCATTTT.

The chain couples TRBV6-6 to TRBJ2-1; 10 bases map to TRBD1. Germline-derived CDR1 and CDR2 are MNHNY and SVGAGI (reference sequence). This CDR3 spans 15 amino acids. With V trimmed by 8 bases and J by 0 bases, 4 bases remained unmatched. CDR3 bases: TGTGCCAGCGGTGGACAGGGGGTCTCCTACAATGAGCAGTTCTTC. It translates to CASGGQGVSYNEQFF.

V gene TRBV7-2 combines with J gene TRBJ2-1; 14 bases line up with TRBD2. V lost 2 bases and J lost 7; bases outside the gene matches: 10. CDR1 and CDR2 from the germline V gene are SGHTA and FQGNSA. The CDR3 consists of 18 residues. The CDR3 reads CASSLRPGTSGSRNEQFF. The DNA for the CDR3 is TGTGCCAGCAGCTTAAGGCCCGGGACTAGCGGGAGTCGGAATGAGCAGTTCTTC.

The chain employs TRBV15 and TRBJ2-1; the D is unclear. Trimming cost V 0 bases and J 5 bases, with 8 bases left between them. CDR1 and CDR2 from the germline V gene are LNHNV and YYDKDF (reference sequence). The CDR3 extends over 14 amino acids. Written as DNA, the CDR3 is TGTGCCACCAGCAGAGATCGAGGCAACAATGAGCAGTTCTTC. Translating it yields CATSRDRGNNEQFF.

This chain joins TRBV29-1 and TRBJ1-2; a weak D match, TRBD1 (5 bases). The CDR3 loop spans 14 amino acids. Germline V gene sequence: CDR1 SQVTM, CDR2 ANQGSEA. V was pared by 4 bases and J by 8 bases, with 20 bases between. The chain's CDR3 is CSVVSGSTSMGYTF. The CDR3 coding sequence is TGCAGCGTTGTTTCAGGGTCCACATCCATGGGCTACACCTTC.

This clone was counted a single time. The chain has TRBV24-1 and TRBJ2-1; 10 nucleotides align to TRBD2. Losses at the gene ends were 3 bases for V and 8 bases for J; bases not matched to a gene: 9. Germline CDR1 KGHDR, CDR2 SFDVKD. The CDR3 extends over 16 amino acids. The CDR3 DNA follows: TGTGCCACCAGTGATATTACTAGCGGGGTGGGGGATGAGCAGTTCTTC. Translated, it gives CATSDITSGVGDEQFF.

The CDR3 sequence is CASSILGGPGNEQFF. Written as DNA, the CDR3 is TGTGCCAGTAGTATCCTGGGGGGGCCTGGAAATGAGCAGTTCTTC. The chain uses TRBV19 and TRBJ2-1, with D perhaps matching TRBD2 (7 bases). The CDR3 contains 15 residues. The ends were cut back, 3 bases at V and 7 bases at J, with 16 bases in the middle. Germline loops: CDR1 LNHDA, CDR2 SQIVND (reference sequence). The complete variable domain, with remaining parts taken from reference TRBV19 and TRBJ2-1, reads DGGITQSPKYLFRKEGQNVTLSCEQNLNHDAMYWYRQDPGQGLRLIYYSQIVNDFQKGDIAEGYSVSREKKESFPLTVTSAQKNPTAFYLCASSILGGPGNEQFFGPGTRLTVL.

The chain recombines TRBV7-6 with TRBJ2-7, with a tentative D call TRBD2 (5 bases). V shed 5 bases and J shed 0 bases, with 11 bases lying between them. Germline values: CDR1 SGHVS, CDR2 FNYEAQ. The CDR3 consists of 14 residues. The CDR3 sequence: CASSPVRDSYEQYF. DNA for the CDR3: TGTGCCAGCAGCCCCGTCCGGGACTCCTACGAGCAGTACTTC.